Below, 14 T cell receptor beta chains from the same sample are listed, as sequenced in a study of blood T cell repertoires in COVID-19. Repertoires were generated with immunoSEQ multiplex PCR, while TCRdb's copy carries only in-frame clones and drops some. Of 150,000 to 180,000 clones listed, 76% are singletons. Sequenced material: peripheral blood. The receptor source for this set is a woman of 80 years or more with acute or convalescent COVID-19.

The chain couples TRBV7-2 to TRBJ2-1; 9 nucleotides match TRBD2. The CDR3 is made up of 18 amino acids. Germline V lookup: CDR1 SGHTA, CDR2 FQGNSA. V lost 0 bases, J lost 5 bases, and 11 bases stayed unmatched. The CDR3 DNA is TGTGCCAGCAGCTTAGCTCCGCTAGCGGGACCTGTGCACAATGAGCAGTTCTTC. This codes for CASSLAPLAGPVHNEQFF.

The chain has TRBV7-3 and TRBJ2-5; D is uncertain. V was shortened by 1 base and J by 6 bases, with 9 bases between the two germline ends. Germline CDR1 is SGHTA and CDR2 is FQGTGA. This CDR3 comprises 13 residues. The CDR3 spells CASSLMRRKTQYF. The CDR3, as DNA: TGTGCCAGCAGCTTAATGAGGCGAAAGACCCAGTACTTC.

The chain links TRBV5-1 to TRBJ2-5; the match to TRBD2 covers 9 bases. Germline assignment: CDR1 SGHRS and CDR2 YFSETQ. The V and J ends lost 4 bases and 5 bases, in that order; junction bases with no gene match: 15. The CDR3 is made up of 17 amino acids. The CDR3 nucleotides read TGCGCCAGCAGCCGTCAAACTCGCGGGGGGGCATGGGAGACCCAGTACTTC. This encodes CASSRQTRGGAWETQYF.

The CDR3 sequence is CATRQGVEEKLFF. As DNA, the CDR3 is TGTGCCACCAGACAGGGTGTAGAGGAAAAACTGTTTTTT. This chain uses TRBV2 with TRBJ1-4, with 7 bases identical to TRBD1. CDR3 size: 13 residues. Germline trimming cut 10 bases from V and 8 bases from J; bases unmatched to any gene: 10. The germline V gene encodes CDR1 SNHLY and CDR2 FYNNEI.

This sequence joins TRBV7-5 and TRBJ2-4; the table's D call, TRBD2, was not checked against the DNA. TRBV7-5 is noted as a pseudogene. The CDR3 spans 19 residues. The DNA of the CDR3 is TGTGCCAGAAGCTTAGGGCTAGCGGGGGGGCTTCTAGCCAAAAACATTCAGTACTTC. This sequence encodes CARSLGLAGGLLAKNIQYF.

This clone was seen only once. This CDR3 reads CASSGQGNTEAFF. In DNA, the CDR3 is TGCGCCAGCAGTGGACAGGGGAACACTGAAGCTTTCTTT. The chain joins TRBV10-1 to TRBJ1-1, with TRBD1 matching 7 bases. Germline CDR1 reads WNHNN; CDR2 reads SYGVQD (reference sequence). Losses at the gene ends were 4 bases for V and 1 base for J; bases not matched to a gene: 0. The CDR3 is 13 amino acids.

This rearrangement joins TRBV4-3 to TRBJ2-7; D not certain. The CDR3 loop spans 15 amino acids. Germline values: CDR1 LGHNA, CDR2 YSLEER. The germline V and J ends were trimmed by 4 bases and 2 bases, with 15 bases remaining between them. The DNA of the CDR3 is TGCGCCAGCAGCCGCAACGAGCGCGGCCCCTACGAGCAGTACTTC. It translates to CASSRNERGPYEQYF.

This clone has only a few counts. V gene TRBV18 combines with J gene TRBJ2-1; the match to TRBD1 covers 10 bases. The CDR3 contains 14 residues. The germline CDR1 and CDR2 sequences are KGHSH and LQKENI. V dropped 6 bases and J dropped 5; count of bases not matched to a gene: 4. CDR3 in DNA: TGTGCCAGCTCCCCGGACAGGGGGAACAATGAGCAGTTCTTC. This translates into CASSPDRGNNEQFF.

This clone was seen only once. The chain combines TRBV5-1 with TRBJ2-6; 8 positions match TRBD1. V was clipped by 4 bases and J by 0 bases; unmatched bases: 6. This CDR3 contains 17 residues. Germline V gives CDR1 SGHRS, CDR2 YFSETQ. The DNA of the CDR3 is TGCGCCAGCAGCGAACGGACAGGGAACTCTGGGGCCAACGTCCTGACTTTC. Amino acid sequence: CASSERTGNSGANVLTF.

The rearrangement uses TRBV5-5 and TRBJ1-1; TRBD1 agrees at 9 bases. V lost 3 bases to trimming and J lost 3 bases; unmatched junction nucleotides: 6. Germline CDR1 is SGHKS and CDR2 is YYEKEE (reference sequence). The CDR3 has 15 residues. CDR3 residues: CASSWGQGLYTEAFF. CDR3 DNA sequence: TGTGCCAGCAGCTGGGGACAGGGCCTGTACACTGAAGCTTTCTTT.

The count of this clone is one. The rearrangement joins TRBV19 to TRBJ1-3; D unresolved. In germline, CDR1 is LNHDA, CDR2 SQIVND (reference sequence). The CDR3 has 16 residues. Trimming shortened V by 3 bases and J by 0 bases, and 12 bases separated the two germline ends. The CDR3 sequence: CASSMVGLHSGNTIYF. The DNA for the CDR3 is TGTGCCAGTAGTATGGTGGGCCTCCACTCTGGAAACACCATATATTTT.

V usage is TRBV10-2 and J usage is TRBJ1-1; a weak D match, TRBD1 (5 bases). CDR3 length: 14 residues. Trimming pared 7 bases from V and 4 bases from J, leaving 16 bases between. The germline CDR1 and CDR2 sequences are WSHSY and SAAADI. The CDR3 is CASTTGATVTEAFF. As DNA, the CDR3 is TGCGCCAGCACCACAGGCGCAACGGTCACTGAAGCTTTCTTT.

Only a few counts were recorded for this clone. Here the CDR3 DNA reads TGTGCCAGTAGTACAAGACTAGCGGGTACTAGCACAGATACGCAGTATTTT. Its translation is CASSTRLAGTSTDTQYF. The V and J genes are TRBV19 and TRBJ2-3; 10 bases are a match to TRBD2. CDR3 length: 17 residues. CDR1 and CDR2 (germline): LNHDA, SQIVND (reference sequence). J lost 0 bases, V lost 4 bases, and 7 bases had no gene match.

This clone was detected only once. This chain uses TRBV27 with TRBJ1-5; 10 bases align to TRBD1. The CDR3 is 18 residues long. Germline V gives CDR1 MNHEY, CDR2 SMNVEV (reference sequence). The ends lost 3 bases at V and 0 bases at J; junction bases unmatched: 8. Here the CDR3 DNA reads TGTGCCAGCAGTTTTCTAGGACAGGGGGAACATAGCAATCAGCCCCAGCATTTT. Its protein is CASSFLGQGEHSNQPQHF.